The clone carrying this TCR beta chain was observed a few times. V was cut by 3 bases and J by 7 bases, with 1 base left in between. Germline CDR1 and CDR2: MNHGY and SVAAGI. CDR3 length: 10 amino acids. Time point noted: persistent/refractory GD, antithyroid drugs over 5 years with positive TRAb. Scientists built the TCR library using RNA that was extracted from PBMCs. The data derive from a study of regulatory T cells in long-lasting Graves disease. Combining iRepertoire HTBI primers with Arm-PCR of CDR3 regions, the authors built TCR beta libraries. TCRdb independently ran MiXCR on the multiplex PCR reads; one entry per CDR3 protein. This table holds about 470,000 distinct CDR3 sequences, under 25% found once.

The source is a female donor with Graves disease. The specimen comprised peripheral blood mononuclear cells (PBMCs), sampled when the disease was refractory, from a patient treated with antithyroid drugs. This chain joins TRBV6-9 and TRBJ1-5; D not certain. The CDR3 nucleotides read TGTGCCAGCAGTTACCAGCCCCAGCATTTT. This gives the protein CASSYQPQHF.